One and the same sample provided the 5 T cell receptor beta chains below, sequenced in a study of T cell responses to AZD1222 COVID-19 vaccine. The repertoire was sequenced with immunoSEQ multiplex PCR; TCRdb's copy has only in-frame clones and lacks some. The table shows some 120,000 clones, with roughly 92% occurring only once. The sequences come from peripheral blood, collected 28 days after the second AZD1222 dose. These receptors were collected from an adult who received the AZD1222 COVID-19 vaccine.

The V call is TRBV7-8, the J call TRBJ2-3; D remains unclear. V shed 8 bases and J shed 0 bases, with 9 bases lying between them. CDR1 is SGHVS and CDR2 is FQNEAQ in the germline V gene. The CDR3 is 13 residues long. Here the CDR3 DNA reads TGTGCCAGCGGCGGAACTAGCACAGATACGCAGTATTTT. Residues: CASGGTSTDTQYF.

The chain employs TRBV9 and TRBJ1-3; unclear D gene. The V gene lost 3 bases and the J gene lost 0 bases, with 13 bases spanning the gap. CDR3 length: 16 residues. CDR1 SGDLS and CDR2 YYNGEE come from the germline V gene. In nucleotides, the CDR3 is TGTGCCAGCAGCGCCCTTCCAACGAACTCTGGAAACACCATATATTTT. Protein product: CASSALPTNSGNTIYF.

This clone is medium-sized in the sample. The V call is TRBV29-1, the J call TRBJ2-1; the match to TRBD2 covers 7 bases. The ends lost 6 bases at V and 8 bases at J; junction bases unmatched: 10. Germline CDR1 reads SQVTM; CDR2 reads ANQGSEA. The CDR3 spans 13 residues. The CDR3 protein is CSVGSGEGYEQFF. The CDR3 DNA sequence: TGCAGCGTAGGGAGCGGGGAGGGATATGAGCAGTTCTTC.

The V call is TRBV2, the J call TRBJ2-7; D gene ambiguous. The germline V and J ends were trimmed by 3 bases and 4 bases, with 13 bases remaining between them. Looked up from germline, CDR1 is SNHLY and CDR2 is FYNNEI. The CDR3 runs 14 residues. CDR3 residues: CASSDVLTLYEQYF. CDR3 bases: TGTGCCAGCAGTGACGTCCTAACCCTATACGAGCAGTACTTC. Full variable domain (missing parts from reference TRBV2 and TRBJ2-7): EPEVTQTPSHQVTQMGQEVILRCVPISNHLYFYWYRQILGQKVEFLVSFYNNEISEKSEIFDDQFSVERPDGSNFTLKIRSTKLEDSAMYFCASSDVLTLYEQYFGPGTRLTVT.

A single count supports this clone. The V call is TRBV9, the J call TRBJ1-6, with TRBD1 identical over 7 bases. The CDR3 covers 16 residues. The V gene end was trimmed by 0 bases and the J gene end by 6 bases; junction bases not matched to a gene: 6. Germline V gene sequence: CDR1 SGDLS, CDR2 YYNGEE. The CDR3 DNA reads as TGTGCCAGCAGCGTAGGGGTGGGACAGACTAATTCACCCCTCCACTTT. Its protein product is CASSVGVGQTNSPLHF.